This T cell receptor (beta chain) was observed in a study of cytomegalovirus exposure and HLA in healthy donors. Study-level results: Some V segments, including TRBV6-2 and TRBV6-3, were excluded as indistinguishable. The authors later linked a missense DCLRE1C variant to TCR beta V- and J-gene trimming. Sequencing likely caused a cluster of highly shared sequence variants. Roughly even sequencing depth across donors was the assumption behind the presence/absence analyses.

A multiplex PCR was run with 60 Vbeta primers and 13 Jbeta primers. Sequencing was performed with immunoSEQ multiplex PCR; in TCRdb, only in-frame clones are kept and a portion is missing. Of 120,000 or so clones listed, 75% to 85% are singletons. About this clone itself: Its antigen is currently unknown.

Trimming took 6 bases from V and 1 from J; bases not matched to a gene: 2. The CDR3 runs to 14 residues. Germline CDR1 MRHNA, CDR2 SNTAGT. The V call is TRBV6-4, the J call TRBJ2-2, with 7 bases that match TRBD2. The receptor comes from a woman aged 50 to 60 in good health and CMV-seropositive. Sequencing was performed on PBMCs. The CDR3 is CASRVAGNTGELFF. CDR3 DNA: TGTGCCAGCAGAGTAGCGGGGAACACCGGGGAGCTGTTTTTT.